This T cell receptor beta chain was recorded in a study of T cells in Graves' hyperthyroidism and ophthalmopathy. Isolation of PBMCs was performed on around 10 ml fresh peripheral blood. This clonotype was seen repeatedly, ten times or more. Germline CDR1 reads MNHNS; CDR2 reads SASEGT. The CDR3 consists of 15 residues. Trimming removed 5 bases at V and 4 bases at J, with 17 bases between. Researchers took RNA transcripts and amplified the TCR beta CDR3 regions from them. The study used the HTBI primer set for a first-round RT-PCR of the TCR CDR3. TCRdb independently ran MiXCR on the multiplex PCR reads; one entry per CDR3 protein. The top ten clones hold about 45% of a sample with a few hundred thousand distinct CDR3 sequences, approximately 20% of them seen once.

The receptor was isolated from a man in his forties or fifties with Graves' hyperthyroidism. V and J are TRBV6-1 and TRBJ2-5; no clear D gene. Sequencing input: blood. DNA for the CDR3: TGTGCCAGCAGTCCATCCGGCCGGGTGGTAGAGACCCAGTACTTC. Translating gives CASSPSGRVVETQYF.